Below, 25 T cell receptor beta chains from the same sample are listed, as sequenced in a study of blood T cell repertoires in COVID-19. TCRdb's copy holds only in-frame clones and misses some; the assay was immunoSEQ multiplex PCR. The data hold some 510,000 clones, with roughly 90% observed a single time. The specimen was PBMCs or T cells enriched from blood (not recorded which). These receptors were taken from a woman aged 40 to 55 who had recovered from COVID-19.

V gene TRBV28 combines with J gene TRBJ1-2; TRBD1 aligns across 7 bases. The CDR3 loop spans 15 amino acids. J lost 3 bases, V lost 3 bases, and 7 bases had no gene match. Germline values: CDR1 MDHEN, CDR2 SYDVKM. The CDR3 sequence: CASSLVEGAHYGYTF. DNA of the CDR3: TGTGCCAGCAGTTTGGTGGAGGGGGCTCACTATGGCTACACCTTC.

With regard to this clone: An end of the junction differs from the germline gene, which may be a read error. The chain uses TRBV4-1 and TRBJ2-3, with 12 bases aligning to TRBD2. The germline V gene has CDR1 MGHRA and CDR2 YSYEKL. The CDR3 totals 17 residues. DNA for the CDR3: TGCACCAGCAGCCAAGCACTAGGACTAGCGGGAAAGGCTACGCAGTATTTT. Amino acid sequence: CTSSQALGLAGKATQYF.

This clone was seen a single time. The V gene is TRBV7-2, the J gene TRBJ2-4, with 10 bases identical to TRBD2. The CDR3 contains 15 residues. CDR1 is SGHTA, CDR2 FQGNSA, per germline. V lost 4 bases, J lost 7 bases, and 7 bases stayed unmatched. The CDR3 loop is CASSSGTSAKNIQYF. CDR3 coding DNA: TGTGCCAGCAGCTCTGGGACTAGCGCGAAGAACATTCAGTACTTC.

The chain employs TRBV27 and TRBJ2-7, with D tentatively TRBD2 (5 bases). V was cut by 4 bases and J by 1 base, with 11 bases left in between. This CDR3 has 14 residues. CDR1 and CDR2 (germline): MNHEY, SMNVEV (reference sequence). CDR3 DNA: TGTGCCAGCAGTTCGTCGAGGGTTTCCTACGAGCAGTACTTC. Translating it yields CASSSSRVSYEQYF.

This rearrangement joins TRBV11-2 to TRBJ2-5; TRBD1 is a possible D gene (5 bases). CDR3 size: 12 residues. Germline V lookup: CDR1 SGHAT, CDR2 FQNNGV. The V gene lost 5 bases and the J gene lost 5 bases, with 9 bases spanning the gap. For the CDR3, the DNA is TGTGCCAGCAGCATCAGGGTGGAGACCCAGTACTTC. This codes for CASSIRVETQYF.

The sample holds many counts of this clone. This sequence joins TRBV4-2 and TRBJ2-7, with D possibly matching TRBD2 (6 bases). Trimming left V 4 bases short and J 5 bases short, with 18 bases between. Per the germline V gene, CDR1 is LGHNA and CDR2 is YNFKEQ. This CDR3 has 15 amino acids. The CDR3 reads CASSRPVWGVDEQYF. The DNA for the CDR3 is TGTGCCAGCAGCCGACCCGTTTGGGGGGTGGACGAGCAGTACTTC.

The rearrangement uses TRBV2 and TRBJ1-5; 7 nucleotides align to TRBD1. The CDR3 totals 15 residues. V was clipped by 6 bases and J by 0 bases; unmatched bases: 5. CDR1 and CDR2 (germline): SNHLY, FYNNEI. CDR3 sequence reads: CASRARGYSNQPQHF. The CDR3 nucleotides are TGTGCCAGCAGGGCCAGGGGGTATAGCAATCAGCCCCAGCATTTT.

This chain links TRBV19 with TRBJ1-1; D possibly corresponds to TRBD1 (6 bases). Germline CDR1 is LNHDA and CDR2 is SQIVND (reference sequence). The V gene lost 4 bases and the J gene lost 1 base, with 13 bases spanning the gap. The length of the CDR3 is 15 residues. The CDR3 protein is CASSKGQIRNTEAFF. DNA for the CDR3: TGTGCCAGTAGTAAAGGACAGATTCGGAACACTGAAGCTTTCTTT.

This clone has just one count. The rearrangement links TRBV6-5 to TRBJ1-1, with 10 bases lining up with TRBD1. Germline CDR1 is MNHEY and CDR2 is SVGAGI. The CDR3 sequence is 14 residues long. With 0 bases clipped from V and 5 bases from J, the junction kept 0 bases outside the gene matches. In DNA form, the CDR3 reads TGTGCCAGCAGTTACTCGGACAGGGGGACTGAAGCTTTCTTT. Its protein product is CASSYSDRGTEAFF.

J is TRBJ1-1 and V is TRBV5-1; 7 bases map to TRBD1. CDR1 is SGHRS, CDR2 YFSETQ, per germline. This CDR3 contains 15 residues. V was pared by 2 bases and J by 6 bases, with 10 bases of the junction left unmatched. CDR3 sequence reads: CASSLGQAGVAEAFF. DNA for the CDR3: TGCGCCAGCAGCTTAGGACAGGCGGGTGTCGCTGAAGCTTTCTTT.

The chain uses TRBV10-3 and TRBJ1-5; 10 nucleotides match TRBD1. CDR3 length equals 15 residues. After removal of 3 bases from V and 5 bases from J, the junction contained 4 bases not matched to a gene. Germline loops: CDR1 ENHRY, CDR2 SYGVKD. CDR3 sequence reads: CAISEGDRGDQPQHF. Written as DNA, the CDR3 is TGTGCCATCAGTGAAGGGGACAGGGGAGATCAGCCCCAGCATTTT.

The count of this clone is one. This rearrangement joins TRBV5-4 to TRBJ1-2, with 10 bases lining up with TRBD1. Germline loops: CDR1 SGHNT, CDR2 YYREEE (reference sequence). V was clipped by 0 bases and J by 8 bases; unmatched bases: 7. The CDR3 contains 15 residues. The CDR3 loop reads CASSLDPGTGDGYTF. The CDR3 region has the DNA TGTGCCAGCAGCTTGGACCCCGGGACAGGGGACGGCTACACCTTC.

In this sample, this clone turned up a few times. This chain uses TRBV10-1 with TRBJ1-1, with D possibly TRBD1 on 5 matching bases. Germline V gene data show CDR1 as WNHNN and CDR2 as SYGVQD (reference sequence). The V end was cut by 0 bases, the J end by 8 bases, with 7 bases between. The CDR3 totals 12 residues. The chain's CDR3 is CASSESNREAFF. CDR3 DNA: TGCGCCAGCAGTGAGTCGAACAGGGAAGCTTTCTTT.

The V call is TRBV7-8, the J call TRBJ2-3, with D unresolved. This CDR3 is built from 11 residues. Deletions cut 3 bases from V and 5 bases from J, with 3 bases between. Germline CDR1 and CDR2: SGHVS and FQNEAQ. The CDR3 sequence is CASSFQDTQYF. Here the CDR3 DNA reads TGTGCCAGCAGCTTCCAAGATACGCAGTATTTT.

CDR3 region: CASSLASGYNEQFF. CDR3 DNA: TGCGCCAGCAGTCTGGCTAGCGGATACAATGAGCAGTTCTTC. J is TRBJ2-1 and V is TRBV10-1, with 7 nucleotides matching TRBD2. CDR3 length: 14 residues. Germline CDR1 reads WNHNN; CDR2 reads SYGVQD (reference sequence). V shed 5 bases, J shed 4 bases, and the junction held 5 bases outside the gene matches.

The V gene is TRBV10-3, the J gene TRBJ2-1, with 9 nucleotides matching TRBD2. Germline CDR1 and CDR2: ENHRY and SYGVKD. The CDR3 consists of 15 residues. Trimming took 4 bases from V and 7 from J; bases not matched to a gene: 8. CDR3 sequence (DNA): TGTGCCATCAGTGCAGGTCAGCGGGAGGCGAATGAGCAGTTCTTC. Its translation is CAISAGQREANEQFF.

The chain recombines TRBV10-1 with TRBJ1-5; 10 bases agree with TRBD1. This CDR3 is 16 amino acids long. V shed 10 bases and J 6 bases; nucleotides not matched to a gene: 15. Germline CDR1 and CDR2: WNHNN and SYGVQD (reference sequence). This CDR3 reads CATLPRTGGPGQPQHF. The CDR3 coding sequence is TGCGCCACCCTACCCAGGACAGGGGGTCCCGGTCAGCCCCAGCATTTT.

The chain's CDR3 is CAYISGRNSYEQYF. Written as DNA, the CDR3 is TGTGCCTACATTAGCGGGAGGAACTCCTACGAGCAGTACTTC. This chain links TRBV30 with TRBJ2-7; 10 bases agree with TRBD2. This CDR3 region has 14 residues. The V and J ends lost 7 bases and 0 bases, in that order; junction bases with no gene match: 6. Germline assignment: CDR1 GTSNPN and CDR2 SVGIG (reference sequence).

The chain carries TRBV5-1 and TRBJ2-3; no clear D gene. In germline, CDR1 is SGHRS, CDR2 YFSETQ. The CDR3 contains 14 residues. Deletions cut 3 bases from V and 4 bases from J, with 12 bases between. The chain's CDR3 is CASSSEYRSDTQYF. Here the CDR3 DNA reads TGCGCCAGCAGCTCGGAATACAGATCAGATACGCAGTATTTT.

V and J are TRBV19 and TRBJ2-3; 9 bases line up with TRBD1. Germline CDR1 is LNHDA and CDR2 is SQIVND (reference sequence). Unmatched junction bases numbered 6, after V lost 2 bases and J lost 3 bases. This CDR3 has 16 amino acids. In DNA, the CDR3 is TGTGCCAGTAGTATAACCGGGACAGGGAGGACAGATACGCAGTATTTT. Amino acid sequence: CASSITGTGRTDTQYF.

The chain uses TRBV19 and TRBJ2-2; 9 bases align to TRBD2. Germline CDR1 reads LNHDA; CDR2 reads SQIVND (reference sequence). With 5 bases clipped from V and 6 bases from J, the junction kept 10 bases outside the gene matches. This CDR3 spans 16 amino acids. CDR3 region: CASSELAGLVAGELFF. Here the CDR3 DNA reads TGTGCCAGTAGTGAGCTAGCGGGACTTGTCGCCGGGGAGCTGTTTTTT.

The CDR3 reads CASRADWGADTQYF. CDR3 bases: TGTGCCAGCAGGGCGGATTGGGGGGCAGATACGCAGTATTTT. This chain links TRBV7-2 with TRBJ2-3, with a tentative D call TRBD2 (6 bases). V gave up 6 bases and J gave up 4 bases, with 14 bases separating them. The CDR3 is 14 residues long. Germline V gene sequence: CDR1 SGHTA, CDR2 FQGNSA.

Of note for this clone: Other DNA sequences within the sample encode an identical CDR3. V usage is TRBV19 and J usage is TRBJ2-7; D is perhaps TRBD2 (6 bases). CDR3 length: 14 amino acids. Germline V CDR1 and CDR2: LNHDA, SQIVND (reference sequence). Trimming shortened V by 6 bases and J by 3 bases, and 15 bases separated the two germline ends. CDR3 loop: CASSPRDSLYEQYF. In nucleotides, the CDR3 is TGTGCCAGTAGCCCCAGGGACTCCCTCTACGAGCAGTACTTC.

V gene TRBV5-1 combines with J gene TRBJ2-7, with 8 bases that match TRBD2. With 6 bases clipped from V and 3 bases from J, the junction kept 17 bases outside the gene matches. Germline V gene data show CDR1 as SGHRS and CDR2 as YFSETQ. The CDR3 runs 17 residues. The CDR3 region is CASTSSITGGAHYEQYF. The CDR3 DNA is TGCGCCAGCACCTCCTCCATCACCGGGGGGGCGCACTACGAGCAGTACTTC.

The chain joins TRBV11-3 to TRBJ1-6; 7 positions agree with TRBD1. The CDR3 sequence is 14 residues long. V gave up 5 bases and J gave up 6 bases; unmatched junction bases: 4. Germline V gives CDR1 SGHNT, CDR2 YENEEA. The CDR3 is CASSAGTANSPLHF. The CDR3 DNA reads as TGTGCCAGCAGCGCCGGGACAGCTAATTCACCCCTCCACTTT.